The 5 T cell receptor beta chains below were found in one sample sequenced in a study of OX40 agonist ivuxolimab in advanced cancers. Libraries were prepared through the immunoSEQ multiplex PCR assay. TCRdb's version of the immuneACCESS table is confined to in-frame rearrangements and falls short of the full clone set. An unresolved V gene accounts for under half of the shortfall where checked; the remainder is of unknown origin. The sample records approximately 50,000 clones, nearly 85% of which are singletons. The ten biggest clones cover about 3.9% of the sample. The sequencing used CD4+ or CD8+ T cells sorted from blood, collected in a trial of the OX40 agonist ivuxolimab. Source of these receptors: an adult with an advanced solid tumor such as melanoma, head and neck, liver or kidney cancer.

V is TRBV7-2 and J is TRBJ2-3, with 7 nucleotides matching TRBD2. CDR1 is SGHTA and CDR2 is FQGNSA in the germline V gene. Unmatched junction bases numbered 8, after V lost 7 bases and J lost 4 bases. The CDR3 covers 14 residues. The CDR3 DNA reads TGTGCCAGCAAACGGGTGGGGGGGGCAGATACGCAGTATTTT. As protein: CASKRVGGADTQYF. Together with reference TRBV7-2 and TRBJ2-3, the CDR3 gives the full variable domain: GAGVSQSPSNKVTEKGKDVELRCDPISGHTALYWYRQSLGQGLEFLIYFQGNSAPDKSGLPSDRFSAERTGGSVSTLTIQRTQQEDSAVYLCASKRVGGADTQYFGPGTRLTVL.

This clone is a singleton in its sample. CDR3: CASSRGGAYNEQFF. CDR3 in DNA: TGTGCCAGCAGCCGAGGGGGGGCCTACAATGAGCAGTTCTTC. The V and J genes are TRBV7-9 and TRBJ2-1, with D possibly TRBD2 on 7 matching bases. The CDR3 runs to 14 residues. Between the trimmed V and J ends, which lost 5 bases and 2 bases, there was a span of 10 bases. CDR1 is SEHNR, CDR2 FQNEAQ, per germline (reference sequence).

The chain couples TRBV2 to TRBJ2-2; 11 bases agree with TRBD1. The CDR3 has 15 amino acids. Germline V gene data show CDR1 as SNHLY and CDR2 as FYNNEI. Germline trimming cut 4 bases from V and 4 bases from J; bases unmatched to any gene: 2. CDR3 DNA sequence: TGTGCCAGCAGTGTTGGGACAGGGGGCACCGGGGAGCTGTTTTTT. It is translated as CASSVGTGGTGELFF.

This clone has just a few counts. The chain links TRBV30 to TRBJ1-1; 9 nucleotides agree with TRBD1. This CDR3 spans 13 amino acids. V lost 5 bases and J lost 0; bases outside the gene matches: 1. Germline V gene sequence: CDR1 GTSNPN, CDR2 SVGIG (reference sequence). CDR3 coding DNA: TGTGCCTGGGGACAGGGGATGAACACTGAAGCTTTCTTT. Protein product: CAWGQGMNTEAFF.

The chain uses TRBV2 and TRBJ2-5; no clear D gene. Deletions cut 5 bases from V and 2 bases from J, with 6 bases between. Germline V CDR1 and CDR2: SNHLY, FYNNEI. The CDR3 contains 12 residues. The CDR3 loop is CASSRGQETQYF. CDR3 in DNA: TGTGCCAGCAGTCGTGGTCAAGAGACCCAGTACTTC. The whole variable domain, remainder taken from reference TRBV2 and TRBJ2-5, is EPEVTQTPSHQVTQMGQEVILRCVPISNHLYFYWYRQILGQKVEFLVSFYNNEISEKSEIFDDQFSVERPDGSNFTLKIRSTKLEDSAMYFCASSRGQETQYFGPGTRLLVL.